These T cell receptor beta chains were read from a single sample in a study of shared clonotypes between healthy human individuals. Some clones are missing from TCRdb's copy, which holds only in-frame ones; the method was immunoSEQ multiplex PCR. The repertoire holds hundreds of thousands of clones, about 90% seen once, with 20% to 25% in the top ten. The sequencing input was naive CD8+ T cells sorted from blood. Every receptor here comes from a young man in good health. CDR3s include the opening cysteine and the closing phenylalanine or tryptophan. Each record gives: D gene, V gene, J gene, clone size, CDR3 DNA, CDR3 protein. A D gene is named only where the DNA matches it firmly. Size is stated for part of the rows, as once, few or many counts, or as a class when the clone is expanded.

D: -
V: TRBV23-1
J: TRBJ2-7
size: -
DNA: TGCGCCAGCAGTCAAGGACCGGGAACCTACGAGCAGTACTTC
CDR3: CASSQGPGTYEQYF

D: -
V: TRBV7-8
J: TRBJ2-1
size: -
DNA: TGTGCCAGCAGCTTTCAAGCGGAGAGCTCCTACAATGAGCAGTTCTTC
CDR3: CASSFQAESSYNEQFF

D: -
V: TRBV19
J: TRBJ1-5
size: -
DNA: TGTGCCAGTAGTATTCAAGGAAATAATCAGCCCCAGCATTTT
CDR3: CASSIQGNNQPQHF

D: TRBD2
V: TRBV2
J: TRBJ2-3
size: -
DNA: TGTGCCAGCAAGGGAGCGGGAGGCACAGATACGCAGTATTTT
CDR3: CASKGAGGTDTQYF

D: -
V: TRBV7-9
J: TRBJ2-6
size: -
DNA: TGTGCCAGCAGCCCTCGCGCCAACGTCCTGACTTTC
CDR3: CASSPRANVLTF

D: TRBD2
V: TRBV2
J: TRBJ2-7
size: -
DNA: TGTGCCAGCAGCAGACTAGCGGGATCCGACGAGCAGTACTTC
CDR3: CASSRLAGSDEQYF

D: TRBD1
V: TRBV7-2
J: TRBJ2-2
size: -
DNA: TGTGCCAGCAGCCCCACGACACGGGACAGGGTCACCGGGGAGCTGTTTTTT
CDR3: CASSPTTRDRVTGELFF

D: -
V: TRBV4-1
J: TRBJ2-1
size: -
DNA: TGCGCCAGCAGCCAAGCTGGATTTGATTGGAATGAGCAGTTCTTC
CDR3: CASSQAGFDWNEQFF

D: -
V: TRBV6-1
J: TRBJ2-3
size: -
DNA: TGTGCCACCGGCCGCCTCACAGATACGCAGTATTTT
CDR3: CATGRLTDTQYF

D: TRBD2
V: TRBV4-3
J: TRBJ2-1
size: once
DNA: TGCGCCAGCAGCCAAGAGGATACAGGGTTGGTAGCGGGACTCAATGAGCAGTTCTTC
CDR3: CASSQEDTGLVAGLNEQFF

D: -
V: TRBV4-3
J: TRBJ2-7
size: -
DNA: TGCGCCAGCAGCCGGTCACAGGGTTCCCACGAGCAGTACTTC
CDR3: CASSRSQGSHEQYF

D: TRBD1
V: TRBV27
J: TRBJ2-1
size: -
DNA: TGTGCCAGCAGAGGGACAGGCAAAAGCTCCTACAATGAGCAGTTCTTC
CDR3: CASRGTGKSSYNEQFF

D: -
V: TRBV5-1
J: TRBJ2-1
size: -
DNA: TGCGCCAGCAGCGTCCGGGACGTGGAGTTCTTC
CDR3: CASSVRDVEFF

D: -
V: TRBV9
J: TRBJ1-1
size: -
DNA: TGTGCCAGCAGCGTAGGGGGGACACCGAACACTGAAGCTTTCTTT
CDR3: CASSVGGTPNTEAFF

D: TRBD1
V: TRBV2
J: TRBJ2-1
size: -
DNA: TGTGCCACCGGGACAGGGTATCGGGATGAGCAGTTCTTC
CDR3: CATGTGYRDEQFF

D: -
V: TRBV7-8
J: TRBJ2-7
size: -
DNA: TGTGCCAGCAGCTTATCGGTGGGGCAGAGCTACGAGCAGTACTTC
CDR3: CASSLSVGQSYEQYF

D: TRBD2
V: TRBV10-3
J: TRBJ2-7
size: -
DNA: TGTGCCATCAGTGATCAGGCGGGGGGGACCTACGAGCAGTACTTC
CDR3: CAISDQAGGTYEQYF